These T cell receptor beta chains were read from a single sample in a study of T-cell memory formation after mild COVID-19. TCRdb processed the 5' RACE reads anew with MiXCR; each CDR3 protein has one entry. The table includes about 270,000 distinct CDR3 sequences, 15% to 20% detected once. Sequenced material: PBMCs or a T cell subset sorted from them (not recorded which). The receptors were sampled from a man between 18 and 35 years old who had mild COVID-19 (a few samples of this study predate the infection). Cell type and time point are not known. The CDR3 runs from the conserved cysteine through the conserved F or W. D genes are given only for firm matches. Rows give clone size only sometimes, using once, few, many, or a class for an expanded clone.

j_gene: TRBJ2-7
v_gene: TRBV4-2
len: 14
d_gene: .
abundance: many
CDR3nt: TGTGCCAGCAGCCAAGATGGGGGTTGGAACGAGCAGTACTTC
CDR3aa: CASSQDGGWNEQYF

j_gene: TRBJ2-2
v_gene: TRBV29-1
len: 14
d_gene: TRBD1
abundance: few
CDR3nt: TGCAGCGCTCGACAGGGAATCAACACCGGGGAGCTGTTTTTT
CDR3aa: CSARQGINTGELFF

j_gene: TRBJ2-1
v_gene: TRBV7-8
len: 12
d_gene: .
abundance: .
CDR3nt: TGTGCCAGCAGCTTCGCTGCGGGTGAGCAGTTCTTC
CDR3aa: CASSFAAGEQFF

j_gene: TRBJ2-5
v_gene: TRBV30
len: 14
d_gene: .
abundance: .
CDR3nt: TGTGCCTGGAGCAGGGGACGGATCCAAGAGACCCAGTACTTC
CDR3aa: CAWSRGRIQETQYF

j_gene: TRBJ2-3
v_gene: TRBV20-1
len: 14
d_gene: .
abundance: few
CDR3nt: TGCAGTGCTAGATTGGGGATCGGCACAGATACGCAGTATTTT
CDR3aa: CSARLGIGTDTQYF

j_gene: TRBJ2-3
v_gene: TRBV7-2
len: 15
d_gene: TRBD2
abundance: .
CDR3nt: TGTGCCAGCAGCCCTCGGGTAGCGGGGACGGATACGCAGTATTTT
CDR3aa: CASSPRVAGTDTQYF

j_gene: TRBJ2-3
v_gene: TRBV29-1
len: 14
d_gene: .
abundance: .
CDR3nt: TGCAGCGTTACGGGTGCCCCTAGCACAGATACGCAGTATTTT
CDR3aa: CSVTGAPSTDTQYF

j_gene: TRBJ1-2
v_gene: TRBV11-1
len: 13
d_gene: .
abundance: .
CDR3nt: TGTGCCAGCAGCTTAGCGGCACACGATGGCTACACCTTC
CDR3aa: CASSLAAHDGYTF

j_gene: TRBJ2-3
v_gene: TRBV5-1
len: 15
d_gene: TRBD2
abundance: few
CDR3nt: TGCGCCAGCACCTATAGCGGGGACATCACAGATACGCAGTATTTT
CDR3aa: CASTYSGDITDTQYF

j_gene: TRBJ2-1
v_gene: TRBV20-1
len: 12
d_gene: TRBD2
abundance: few
CDR3nt: TGCAGTGCACCGACCTGGCTAGCGGGGCAGTTCTTC
CDR3aa: CSAPTWLAGQFF

j_gene: TRBJ2-5
v_gene: TRBV2
len: 15
d_gene: TRBD2
abundance: .
CDR3nt: TGTGCCAGCAAATTAGCGGGGGCGCGCCGAGAGACCCAGTACTTC
CDR3aa: CASKLAGARRETQYF

j_gene: TRBJ2-2
v_gene: TRBV6-1
len: 10
d_gene: .
abundance: .
CDR3nt: TGTGCCAGCAGGGTCGGGGAGCTGTTTTTT
CDR3aa: CASRVGELFF

j_gene: TRBJ1-1
v_gene: TRBV4-1
len: 16
d_gene: TRBD1
abundance: .
CDR3nt: TGCGCCAGCAGCCAAGAACCCGACAGGGGGCTTACTGAAGCTTTCTTT
CDR3aa: CASSQEPDRGLTEAFF

j_gene: TRBJ2-3
v_gene: TRBV7-8
len: 17
d_gene: .
abundance: few
CDR3nt: TGTGCCAGCACCAACCTCGGGACGCCGGGCGACGGTGTTACGCAGTATTTT
CDR3aa: CASTNLGTPGDGVTQYF

j_gene: TRBJ1-2
v_gene: TRBV18
len: 13
d_gene: .
abundance: .
CDR3nt: TGTGCCAGCTCACCATTGGAGGGCTATGGCTACACCTTC
CDR3aa: CASSPLEGYGYTF

j_gene: TRBJ1-1
v_gene: TRBV7-9
len: 14
d_gene: .
abundance: few
CDR3nt: TGTGCCAGCAGCCGCGGAACAGGGAGCACTGAAGCTTTCTTT
CDR3aa: CASSRGTGSTEAFF

j_gene: TRBJ2-3
v_gene: TRBV5-1
len: 11
d_gene: .
abundance: many
CDR3nt: TGCGCCAGCAGCACGGCAGATACGCAGTATTTT
CDR3aa: CASSTADTQYF

j_gene: TRBJ2-4
v_gene: TRBV7-2
len: 16
d_gene: TRBD2
abundance: .
CDR3nt: TGTGCCAGCAGCTTAGAAGCGGGGGGATTGGGGTACATTCAGTACTTC
CDR3aa: CASSLEAGGLGYIQYF

j_gene: TRBJ2-6
v_gene: TRBV20-1
len: 14
d_gene: .
abundance: .
CDR3nt: TGCAGTGCTAGAGGGGATTCTGGGGCCAACGTCCTGACTTTC
CDR3aa: CSARGDSGANVLTF

j_gene: TRBJ2-3
v_gene: TRBV6-6
len: 14
d_gene: TRBD1
abundance: .
CDR3nt: TGTGCCAGCAAATGGACAGGGAGCACAGATACGCAGTATTTT
CDR3aa: CASKWTGSTDTQYF

j_gene: TRBJ1-2
v_gene: TRBV12-3/TRBV12-4
len: 14
d_gene: TRBD1
abundance: many
CDR3nt: TGTGCCAGCAGTTTGCAGGGGGCTAACTATGGCTACACCTTC
CDR3aa: CASSLQGANYGYTF

j_gene: TRBJ1-5
v_gene: TRBV7-9
len: 14
d_gene: TRBD1
abundance: .
CDR3nt: TGTGCCAGCAGCCCGACAGGGGACAATCAGCCCCAGCATTTT
CDR3aa: CASSPTGDNQPQHF

j_gene: TRBJ2-3
v_gene: TRBV7-2
len: 15
d_gene: TRBD2
abundance: .
CDR3nt: TGTGCCAGCAGATCGACTAGCGGGGGGGCGGGTACGCAGTATTTT
CDR3aa: CASRSTSGGAGTQYF

j_gene: TRBJ2-3
v_gene: TRBV5-1
len: 14
d_gene: .
abundance: .
CDR3nt: TGCGCCAGCAGTTTCTCGTCGGACACAGATACGCAGTATTTT
CDR3aa: CASSFSSDTDTQYF

j_gene: TRBJ1-6
v_gene: TRBV12-3/TRBV12-4
len: 13
d_gene: .
abundance: few
CDR3nt: TGTGCCAGCAAAGGGACATTCCGTTCACCCCTCCACTTT
CDR3aa: CASKGTFRSPLHF

j_gene: TRBJ1-1
v_gene: TRBV7-9
len: 15
d_gene: .
abundance: .
CDR3nt: TGTGCCAGCAGCTTAGGTGGGTCGGTCAACACTGAAGCTTTCTTT
CDR3aa: CASSLGGSVNTEAFF

j_gene: TRBJ2-7
v_gene: TRBV20-1
len: 14
d_gene: .
abundance: few
CDR3nt: TGCAGTGCTAGAGATCCTACGGGGTCCCACGAGCAGTACTTC
CDR3aa: CSARDPTGSHEQYF

j_gene: TRBJ1-6
v_gene: TRBV27
len: 13
d_gene: .
abundance: .
CDR3nt: TGTGCCAGCATCACAGGGTTTTTGACACCCCTCCACTTT
CDR3aa: CASITGFLTPLHF

j_gene: TRBJ1-5
v_gene: TRBV19
len: 17
d_gene: .
abundance: .
CDR3nt: TGTGCCAGTAGCAACCCGGGACAAGGGGCCGGCAATCAGCCCCAGCATTTT
CDR3aa: CASSNPGQGAGNQPQHF

j_gene: TRBJ2-4
v_gene: TRBV29-1
len: 11
d_gene: TRBD1
abundance: many
CDR3nt: TGCAGCGAGAGGACAGGTGACATTCAGTACTTC
CDR3aa: CSERTGDIQYF

j_gene: TRBJ1-6
v_gene: TRBV19
len: 11
d_gene: .
abundance: few
CDR3nt: TGTGCCAGTAGAGGCCTCGCACTCCTCCACTTT
CDR3aa: CASRGLALLHF